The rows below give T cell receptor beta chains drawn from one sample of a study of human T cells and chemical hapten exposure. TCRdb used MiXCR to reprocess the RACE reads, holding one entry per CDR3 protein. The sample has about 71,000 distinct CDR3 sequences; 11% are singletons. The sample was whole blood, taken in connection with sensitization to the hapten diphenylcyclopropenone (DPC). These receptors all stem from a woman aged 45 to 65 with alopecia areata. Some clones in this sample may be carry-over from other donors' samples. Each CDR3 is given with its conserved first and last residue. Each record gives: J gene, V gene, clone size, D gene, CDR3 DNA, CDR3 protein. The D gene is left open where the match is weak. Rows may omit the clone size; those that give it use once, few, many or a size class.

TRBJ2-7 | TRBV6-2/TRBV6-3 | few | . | TGTGCCAGCAGTTACTCGAGTGTCGGGGACGAATCCTACGAGCAGTACTTC | CASSYSSVGDESYEQYF
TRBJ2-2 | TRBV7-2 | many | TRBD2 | TGTGCCAGCAGCTTATTAACTAGCGGGAGCGCGAACACCGGGGAGCTGTTTTTT | CASSLLTSGSANTGELFF
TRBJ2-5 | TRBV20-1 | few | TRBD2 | TGCAGTGCTAGAGATTGGGCTAGCGGGAGGAGAGAGACCCAGTACTTC | CSARDWASGRRETQYF
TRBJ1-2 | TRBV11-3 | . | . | TGTGCCAGCAGCTTAGACGACAGCCCCTATGGCTACACCTTC | CASSLDDSPYGYTF
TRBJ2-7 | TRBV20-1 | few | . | TGCAGTGCTAGAGCGAGCCACGAGCAGTACTTC | CSARASHEQYF
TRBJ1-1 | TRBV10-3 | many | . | TGTGCCATCAGTGAGGGGGTTTACACTGAAGCTTTCTTT | CAISEGVYTEAFF
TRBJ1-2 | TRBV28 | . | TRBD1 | TGTGCCAGCAGTTTGGGACAGTTGAGGGATGGCTACACCTTC | CASSLGQLRDGYTF
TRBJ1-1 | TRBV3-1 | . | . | TGTGCCAGCAGTCAAGATCGAGGGGGAGCTTTCTTT | CASSQDRGGAFF
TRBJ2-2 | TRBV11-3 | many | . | TGTGCCAGCAGCCCGAAGACCGACACCGGGGAGCTGTTTTTT | CASSPKTDTGELFF
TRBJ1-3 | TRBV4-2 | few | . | TGTGCCAGCAGCCAGACCGAGGGCAGTTCCATATATTTT | CASSQTEGSSIYF
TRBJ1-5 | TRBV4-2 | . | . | TGTGCCAGCAGCCAAGATATGGCGAATTCACCCAATCAGCCCCAGCATTTT | CASSQDMANSPNQPQHF
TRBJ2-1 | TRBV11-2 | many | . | TGTGCCAGCAGCTTAGGATGGGGCGGGGTCTCCTACAATGAGCAGTTCTTC | CASSLGWGGVSYNEQFF
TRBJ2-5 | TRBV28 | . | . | TGTGCCAGCAGTTTCATCCCAGAGACCCAGTACTTC | CASSFIPETQYF
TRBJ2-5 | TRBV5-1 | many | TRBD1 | TGCGCCAGCAGCTTGACCAGGGGGCCGGAGACCCAGTACTTC | CASSLTRGPETQYF
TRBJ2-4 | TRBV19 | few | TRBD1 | TGTGCCAGTAGCCCCATCCCCCGGGACAGGCCTTTC | CASSPIPRDRPF
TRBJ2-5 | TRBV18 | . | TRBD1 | TGTGCCAGCTCACCACGGGGACAGGGACAGAGGCTGGTGGAGACCCAGTACTTC | CASSPRGQGQRLVETQYF
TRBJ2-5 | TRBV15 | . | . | TGTGCCACCAGCAGAGAGGGACAAGCTCAAGAGACCCAGTACTTC | CATSREGQAQETQYF
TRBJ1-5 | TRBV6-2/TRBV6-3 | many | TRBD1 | TGTGCCAGCACGGAGGGACAGGGGGATCAGCCCCAGCATTTT | CASTEGQGDQPQHF
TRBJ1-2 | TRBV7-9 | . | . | TGTGCCAGCAGCAGGCGGGAAGCACCCTATGGCTACACCTTC | CASSRREAPYGYTF
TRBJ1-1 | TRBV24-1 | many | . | TGTGCCACCAGTGTCCGGATTAGGGAGGGGTGCACTGAAGCTTTCTTT | CATSVRIREGCTEAFF
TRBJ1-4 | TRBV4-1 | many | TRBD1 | TGCGCCAGCAGCCGGACAGGGAATGAAAAACTGTTTTTT | CASSRTGNEKLFF
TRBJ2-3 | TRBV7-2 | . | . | TGTGCCAGCAGCCGAGAAAGGGGGTTAACAGATACGCAGTATTTT | CASSRERGLTDTQYF
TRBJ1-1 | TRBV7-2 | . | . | TGTGCCAGCAGCTTTTGGCAGACTGAAGCTTTCTTT | CASSFWQTEAFF
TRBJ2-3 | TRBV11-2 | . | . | TGTGCCAGCACCCCGGGCTTGAGCACAGATACGCAGTATTTT | CASTPGLSTDTQYF
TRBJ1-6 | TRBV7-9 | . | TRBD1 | TGTGCCAGCAGCCCCGGGACAGGCCATAATTCACCCCTCCACTTT | CASSPGTGHNSPLHF
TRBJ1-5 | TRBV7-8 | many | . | TGTGCCAGCAGCTTATCGTGGTTTCCAGATCAGCCCCAGCATTTT | CASSLSWFPDQPQHF
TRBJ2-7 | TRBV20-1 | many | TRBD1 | TGCAGTGCACAGGGGCGAGGTTACGAGCAGTACTTC | CSAQGRGYEQYF
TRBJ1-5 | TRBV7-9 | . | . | TGTGCCAGCACCACTGGCGACGCGCTTCAGCCCCAGCATTTT | CASTTGDALQPQHF
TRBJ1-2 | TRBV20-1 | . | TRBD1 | TGCAGTGCCCGACCAGGGGGACAGGGGGCGTTACGTGGCTACACCTTC | CSARPGGQGALRGYTF
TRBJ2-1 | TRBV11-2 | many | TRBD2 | TGTGCCAGCAGCTCTAGCGGGGGGTACATCTACAATGAGCAGTTCTTC | CASSSSGGYIYNEQFF
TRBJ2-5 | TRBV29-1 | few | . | TGCAGCGTTGAAAGAGGGGGGCGGCAGGAGACCCAGTACTTC | CSVERGGRQETQYF
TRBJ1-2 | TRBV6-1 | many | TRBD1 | TGTGCCGGATCCCCCGCTCGACAGGGAGGTTATGGCTACACCTTC | CAGSPARQGGYGYTF